Listed here are 16 T cell receptor beta chains from one sample, sequenced in a study of blood T cell repertoires in COVID-19. Only in-frame clones appear in the TCRdb table, and some are missing; sequencing was by immunoSEQ multiplex PCR. The profile covers 250,000 or so clones, with 70% to 85% appearing a single time and 1.9% taken by the ten largest. Sequences were obtained from peripheral blood. The receptors here all came from a woman aged 80 or over with acute or convalescent COVID-19.

The chain couples TRBV18 to TRBJ1-3; D is unclear. The CDR3 sequence is 17 residues long. Trimming removed 3 bases at V and 0 bases at J, with 15 bases between. The V gene's germline CDR1 is KGHSH and CDR2 LQKENI. The CDR3 bases are TGTGCCAGCTCACCGAGGATTGATCGGTACTCTGGAAACACCATATATTTT. Its translation is CASSPRIDRYSGNTIYF. The whole variable domain, remainder taken from reference TRBV18 and TRBJ1-3, is NAGVMQNPRHLVRRRGQEARLRCSPMKGHSHVYWYRQLPEEGLKFMVYLQKENIIDESGMPKERFSAEFPKEGPSILRIQQVVRGDSAAYFCASSPRIDRYSGNTIYFGEGSWLTVV.

The chain joins TRBV28 to TRBJ1-1; D unresolved. Trimming stripped 6 bases from V and 2 bases from J, with 13 bases between. The germline CDR1 and CDR2 sequences are MDHEN and SYDVKM. This CDR3 is 14 amino acids long. CDR3 residues: CASSRLQVNTEAFF. CDR3 DNA: TGTGCCAGCAGCAGGCTACAAGTAAACACTGAAGCTTTCTTT.

This clone came up once. The chain has TRBV6-1 and TRBJ1-1; a possible D gene is TRBD1 (5 bases). This CDR3 spans 13 amino acids. Trimming took 3 bases from V and 4 from J, leaving 9 bases between them. Germline-derived CDR1 and CDR2 are MNHNS and SASEGT. This CDR3 is CASSDQGATEAFF. CDR3 DNA sequence: TGTGCCAGCAGTGACCAGGGTGCCACTGAAGCTTTCTTT.

The rearrangement links TRBV5-1 to TRBJ1-2, with unresolved D. The CDR3 runs 12 residues. Germline V gene data show CDR1 as SGHRS and CDR2 as YFSETQ. V shed 1 base and J shed 3 bases, with 4 bases lying between them. The CDR3 sequence: CASSLPDYGYTF. CDR3 DNA sequence: TGCGCCAGCAGCTTGCCGGACTATGGCTACACCTTC. The entire variable domain, with the rest obtained from reference TRBV5-1 and TRBJ1-2, is as follows: KAGVTQTPRYLIKTRGQQVTLSCSPISGHRSVSWYQQTPGQGLQFLFEYFSETQRNKGNFPGRFSGRQFSNSRSEMNVSTLELGDSALYLCASSLPDYGYTFGSGTRLTVV.

This clone appeared once. The sample carries other DNA sequences with the same CDR3. This chain links TRBV5-4 with TRBJ2-1; 9 positions agree with TRBD1. Losses at the gene ends were 4 bases for V and 3 bases for J; bases not matched to a gene: 5. The V gene's germline CDR1 is SGHNT and CDR2 YYREEE (reference sequence). This CDR3 spans 15 amino acids. This chain's CDR3 is CASSPGTGSYNEQFF. The CDR3 DNA is TGTGCCAGCAGCCCCGGGACAGGGAGCTACAATGAGCAGTTCTTC.

Only a few counts were recorded for this clone. V and J are TRBV6-5 and TRBJ2-2; no clear D. The ends were cut back, 5 bases at V and 4 bases at J, with 5 bases in the middle. Looked up from germline, CDR1 is MNHEY and CDR2 is SVGAGI. This CDR3 has 12 residues. CDR3 amino acids: CASSLSTGELFF. The CDR3 nucleotides are TGTGCCAGCAGTCTAAGCACCGGGGAGCTGTTTTTT.

This clone was seen once. The V gene is TRBV6-5, the J gene TRBJ2-1, with 9 bases that match TRBD2. The germline V gene encodes CDR1 MNHEY and CDR2 SVGAGI. The junction had 11 bases not matched to a gene; V was cut back by 5 bases and J by 9 bases. The CDR3 has 15 residues. CDR3 DNA: TGTGCCAGCAGTCCGCCGGGACTAGCTTCTCTTGAGCAGTTCTTC. Its protein is CASSPPGLASLEQFF.

This rearrangement joins TRBV11-2 to TRBJ2-7, with a weak D call TRBD2 (6 bases). The CDR3 contains 13 residues. V shed 1 base and J shed 2 bases, with 6 bases lying between them. CDR1 SGHAT and CDR2 FQNNGV come from the germline V gene. The CDR3 reads CASSLVAAYEQYF. The CDR3 DNA is TGTGCCAGCAGCTTAGTAGCGGCCTACGAGCAGTACTTC. Full variable domain (rest looked up from reference TRBV11-2 and TRBJ2-7): EAGVAQSPRYKIIEKRQSVAFWCNPISGHATLYWYQQILGQGPKLLIQFQNNGVVDDSQLPKDRFSAERLKGVDSTLKIQPAKLEDSAVYLCASSLVAAYEQYFGPGTRLTVT.

The genes are TRBV7-9 and TRBJ1-6; tentative D call: TRBD1 (5 bases). Germline V gene data show CDR1 as SEHNR and CDR2 as FQNEAQ (reference sequence). V lost 1 base and J 9 bases, leaving 13 bases between the germline ends. The CDR3 contains 15 residues. The CDR3 is CASSLERQGVSPLHF. CDR3 coding DNA: TGTGCCAGCAGCTTAGAACGACAAGGGGTTTCACCCCTCCACTTT.

This clone was counted a few times. V usage is TRBV7-2 and J usage is TRBJ2-1, with 8 bases that match TRBD2. The V and J ends lost 1 base and 8 bases, in that order; junction bases with no gene match: 10. CDR1 SGHTA and CDR2 FQGNSA come from the germline V gene. The CDR3 is 16 amino acids. Here the CDR3 reads CASSLETAGVSYEQFF. The CDR3, as DNA: TGTGCCAGCAGCTTAGAGACAGCGGGGGTGTCGTATGAGCAGTTCTTC.

The chain recombines TRBV7-3 with TRBJ2-1, with TRBD2 matching 7 bases. CDR1 and CDR2 (germline): SGHTA, FQGTGA. The length of the CDR3 is 16 residues. The ends lost 6 bases at V and 5 bases at J; junction bases unmatched: 13. In nucleotides, the CDR3 is TGTGCCAGCAGGGAGGCCTTCGGCGGGGGAAACAATGAGCAGTTCTTC. It specifies CASREAFGGGNNEQFF.

The chain recombines TRBV7-3 with TRBJ1-1; D ambiguous. Germline CDR1 SGHTA, CDR2 FQGTGA. CDR3 size: 18 residues. The germline V and J ends were trimmed by 5 bases and 1 base, with 23 bases remaining between them. The DNA of the CDR3 is TGTGCCAGCAGCACACCTTGGGTGCGGCAGTTGGGGAACACTGAAGCTTTCTTT. Protein sequence: CASSTPWVRQLGNTEAFF.

The J gene is TRBJ1-6, the V gene TRBV14; D unresolved. The CDR3 extends over 15 amino acids. CDR1 is SGHDN, CDR2 FVKESK, per germline. V shed 4 bases and J shed 4 bases, with 11 bases lying between them. The CDR3 sequence is CASSPAGTYNSPLHF. As DNA, the CDR3 is TGTGCCAGCAGCCCCGCGGGCACTTATAATTCACCCCTCCACTTT.

J is TRBJ2-3 and V is TRBV6-4; 11 bases fit TRBD2. The CDR3 contains 18 residues. The junction had 7 bases not matched to a gene; V was cut back by 0 bases and J by 2 bases. CDR1 and CDR2 from the germline V gene are MRHNA and SNTAGT. CDR3 DNA: TGTGCCAGCAGTGACTCGAGTCTAGCGGGGGGAAACACAGATACGCAGTATTTT. Protein product: CASSDSSLAGGNTDTQYF.

The chain is built from TRBV28 and TRBJ1-5; 10 positions match TRBD1. Germline CDR1 and CDR2: MDHEN and SYDVKM. This CDR3 comprises 15 residues. V lost 5 bases to trimming and J lost 2 bases; unmatched junction nucleotides: 3. CDR3 sequence reads: CASSRTGGGNQPQHF. The CDR3 DNA reads TGTGCCAGCAGTCGGACAGGGGGAGGCAATCAGCCCCAGCATTTT. The complete variable domain, with remaining parts taken from reference TRBV28 and TRBJ1-5, reads DVKVTQSSRYLVKRTGEKVFLECVQDMDHENMFWYRQDPGLGLRLIYFSYDVKMKEKGDIPEGYSVSREKKERFSLILESASTNQTSMYLCASSRTGGGNQPQHFGDGTRLSIL.

The chain employs TRBV2 and TRBJ1-6; D gene unclear. V was trimmed by 5 bases and J by 13 bases, leaving 6 bases between them. The CDR3 extends over 10 amino acids. The V gene's germline CDR1 is SNHLY and CDR2 FYNNEI. DNA for the CDR3: TGTGCCAGCAGTACGGGGCCCCTCCACTTT. It specifies CASSTGPLHF. Based on the CDR3 plus reference TRBV2 and TRBJ1-6, the full variable domain is EPEVTQTPSHQVTQMGQEVILRCVPISNHLYFYWYRQILGQKVEFLVSFYNNEISEKSEIFDDQFSVERPDGSNFTLKIRSTKLEDSAMYFCASSTGPLHFGNGTRLTVT.